The TCR beta chain described here comes from a study of T cells in Graves' hyperthyroidism and ophthalmopathy. About the study: Blood was drawn when the patient was first diagnosed and still untreated. Regarding the study as a whole: A model using 13 V-J features told ophthalmopathy apart from stable hyperthyroidism.

The V gene lost 6 bases and the J gene lost 5 bases, with 11 bases spanning the gap. Per the germline V gene, CDR1 is SQVTM and CDR2 is ANQGSEA. The CDR3 has 12 residues. What was amplified from RNA transcripts were TCR beta CDR3 regions. Carried out on the TCR CDR3, a first-round RT-PCR used the HTBI primer set. TCRdb redid the calling of the multiplex PCR reads with MiXCR, one entry per CDR3 protein. The table lists 620,000 or so distinct CDR3 sequences, roughly 15% of them singletons. This clonotype was detected ten times or more. Antigen specificity is unknown. The V and J genes are TRBV29-1 and TRBJ2-1; no clear D. The TCR was taken from a woman between 45 and 65 years old with Graves' ophthalmopathy. Source material: blood. CDR3 amino acids: CSVHLLNNEQFF. DNA of the CDR3: TGCAGCGTCCACCTCTTAAACAATGAGCAGTTCTTC.